Below, 23 T cell receptor beta chains from the same sample are listed, as sequenced in a study of human T cells and chemical hapten exposure. Time point noted: patch test 1, 2 weeks after DPC sensitization. Documented treatment: therapeutic diphenylcyclopropenone sensitization with weekly scalp DPC. TCRdb passed the RACE reads through MiXCR, listing each CDR3 protein once. The table has over 11,000 distinct CDR3 sequences, 15% to 20% seen once. The source material was whole blood, sampled in connection with sensitization to the hapten diphenylcyclopropenone (DPC). The receptors originated from a woman aged 25 to 39 with alopecia areata. Some clones in this sample may be carry-over from other donors' samples.

This clonotype was seen repeatedly, ten times or more. The chain uses TRBV3-1 and TRBJ2-1, with a tentative D call TRBD2 (6 bases). Per germline, CDR1 LGHDT and CDR2 YNNKEL (reference sequence). The CDR3 spans 14 residues. With 1 base removed from V and 2 bases from J, the gap between germline ends came to 6 bases. The CDR3 sequence is CASSQGLAYNEQFF. DNA for the CDR3: TGTGCCAGCAGCCAAGGACTAGCCTACAATGAGCAGTTCTTC.

This clonotype is deemed medium-sized. The chain recombines TRBV5-5 with TRBJ1-6, with 9 bases identical to TRBD1. Germline V gives CDR1 SGHKS, CDR2 YYEKEE (reference sequence). The CDR3 contains 15 residues. Trimming at V came to 4 bases and at J to 9 bases, leaving 8 bases not matched to a gene. CDR3: CASSNPGQGGSPLHF. Written as DNA, the CDR3 is TGTGCCAGCAGCAATCCGGGACAGGGTGGTTCACCCCTCCACTTT.

At least ten counts were recorded for this clonotype. The chain recombines TRBV12-3 or TRBV12-4 with TRBJ1-5; TRBD1 matches 8 bases. The CDR3 covers 14 residues. J lost 13 bases, V lost 2 bases, and 10 bases had no gene match. In nucleotides, the CDR3 is TGTGCCAGCAGTTTACAGGGGGCGAATAATCTTCAGCATTTT. Translated: CASSLQGANNLQHF.

This clonotype is medium-sized (0.01 to 0.1%) within its sample. The chain uses TRBV4-2 and TRBJ1-2; D unresolved. CDR3 length: 15 residues. With 0 bases removed from V and 4 bases from J, the gap between germline ends came to 12 bases. Germline lookup yields CDR1 LGHNA and CDR2 YNFKEQ. This CDR3 reads CASSQDSAAVYGYTF. In DNA, the CDR3 is TGTGCCAGCAGCCAAGATTCGGCGGCGGTCTATGGCTACACCTTC.

The chain links TRBV7-3 to TRBJ1-3; 8 bases map to TRBD1. Germline V gene lookup returns CDR1 SGHTA and CDR2 FQGTGA. The ends lost 5 bases at V and 1 base at J; junction bases unmatched: 7. CDR3 size: 16 residues. This CDR3 reads CASSPTGGRSGNTIYF. The CDR3, as DNA: TGTGCCAGCAGCCCAACAGGGGGACGATCTGGAAACACCATATATTTT.

CDR3 DNA sequence: TGTGCCAGCAGGGGACAGGGGAGGACTGAAGCTTTCTTT. Translated: CASRGQGRTEAFF. This chain connects TRBV2 to TRBJ1-1; 10 bases are a match to TRBD1. Trimming took 6 bases from V and 5 from J; bases not matched to a gene: 3. Germline assignment: CDR1 SNHLY and CDR2 FYNNEI. CDR3 size: 13 residues. The variable domain in full, completed from reference TRBV2 and TRBJ1-1, reads EPEVTQTPSHQVTQMGQEVILRCVPISNHLYFYWYRQILGQKVEFLVSFYNNEISEKSEIFDDQFSVERPDGSNFTLKIRSTKLEDSAMYFCASRGQGRTEAFFGQGTRLTVV.

This clonotype was recorded a few times. CDR3 in DNA: TGTGCCAGCAGCCAAGATCAAGGGGCATATGGCTACACCTTC. This codes for CASSQDQGAYGYTF. This chain joins TRBV14 and TRBJ1-2, with D tentatively TRBD1 (5 bases). The CDR3 extends over 14 amino acids. V lost 0 bases and J 5 bases, leaving 10 bases between the germline ends. From germline, CDR1 is SGHDN and CDR2 FVKESK.

This clonotype was observed at least ten times. In nucleotides, the CDR3 is TGCGCCAGCAGCTTGAGACAGGGGGTAAGGTCACCCCTCCACTTT. It codes for CASSLRQGVRSPLHF. The rearrangement joins TRBV5-1 to TRBJ1-6; 9 nucleotides agree with TRBD1. Germline lookup yields CDR1 SGHRS and CDR2 YFSETQ. The CDR3 runs 15 residues. V gave up 1 base and J gave up 10 bases; unmatched junction bases: 6.

This clonotype was seen ten or more times. The J gene is TRBJ2-2, the V gene TRBV2; the match to TRBD1 covers 9 bases. The J segment lost 2 bases and the V segment lost 8 bases, leaving 3 bases of the junction unmatched. Germline assignment: CDR1 SNHLY and CDR2 FYNNEI. The CDR3 has 14 amino acids. The CDR3 protein is CASEGQGNTGELFF. As DNA, the CDR3 is TGTGCCAGCGAGGGACAGGGCAACACCGGGGAGCTGTTTTTT.

This clonotype was seen at least ten times. The gene calls are TRBV5-1 and TRBJ2-7; D is uncertain. Germline assignment: CDR1 SGHRS and CDR2 YFSETQ. The V and J ends lost 0 bases and 1 base respectively, with 11 bases between them. The CDR3 has 15 amino acids. The CDR3 nucleotides read TGCGCCAGCAGCTTGGGAGGATCCCAATCCTACGAGCAGTACTTC. Translation: CASSLGGSQSYEQYF.

Ten or more counts support this clonotype. The gene calls are TRBV5-1 and TRBJ2-1; D uncertain. This CDR3 spans 12 amino acids. V was cut by 6 bases and J by 1 base, with 5 bases left in between. CDR1 SGHRS and CDR2 YFSETQ come from the germline V gene. The CDR3 reads CASTRSYNEQFF. CDR3 bases: TGCGCCAGCACCCGGTCCTACAATGAGCAGTTCTTC.

In this sample, this clonotype turned up many times. This chain connects TRBV7-2 to TRBJ1-2; D gene unclear. V lost 0 bases to trimming and J lost 8 bases, with 13 bases between them. The CDR3 has 14 amino acids. Per the germline V gene, CDR1 is SGHTA and CDR2 is FQGNSA. Written as DNA, the CDR3 is TGTGCCAGCAGCTTAGCTGGACTCGACGGAGGCTACACCTTC. Encoded protein: CASSLAGLDGGYTF.

This clonotype was observed at least ten times. The chain employs TRBV9 and TRBJ2-7; D is perhaps TRBD1 or TRBD2 (6 bases each). V was cut by 1 base and J by 7 bases, with 15 bases left in between. The CDR3 is 14 amino acids. CDR1 and CDR2 (germline): SGDLS, YYNGEE. CDR3 in DNA: TGTGCCAGCAGCGTATCAGGGGCGGGGATGGAGCAGTACTTC. Translating it yields CASSVSGAGMEQYF.

This clonotype was seen at least ten times. The chain is built from TRBV6-1 and TRBJ1-4, with D unresolved. Germline CDR1 is MNHNS and CDR2 is SASEGT. Trimming stripped 2 bases from V and 0 bases from J, with 4 bases between. The CDR3 sequence is 14 residues long. The CDR3 bases are TGTGCCAGCAGTGAACAGCCAACTAATGAAAAACTGTTTTTT. Its protein product is CASSEQPTNEKLFF.

The CDR3, as DNA: TGTGCCAGCAGCCCCCCCGCTTTAAGGGGGGACTACGAGCAGTACTTC. This sequence encodes CASSPPALRGDYEQYF. This rearrangement joins TRBV7-9 to TRBJ2-7; the D call may be TRBD1 or TRBD2 (6 bases each). Per the germline V gene, CDR1 is SEHNR and CDR2 is FQNEAQ (reference sequence). Trimming stripped 5 bases from V and 3 bases from J, with 20 bases between. The CDR3 extends over 16 amino acids.

This clonotype came up a few times. The rearrangement joins TRBV7-3 to TRBJ2-3; weak D call: TRBD2 (5 bases). Trimming left V 5 bases short and J 0 bases short, with 15 bases between. The CDR3 runs to 16 residues. From germline, CDR1 is SGHTA and CDR2 FQGTGA. This chain's CDR3 is CASSPRLSGSTDTQYF. The CDR3 coding sequence is TGTGCCAGCAGCCCCCGACTGAGCGGAAGCACAGATACGCAGTATTTT.

This clonotype was recorded a few times. This chain uses TRBV20-1 with TRBJ2-2, with 9 bases fitting TRBD2. The germline CDR1 and CDR2 sequences are DFQATT and SNEGSKA (reference sequence). J gave up 9 bases and V 4 bases, and 3 bases lay outside the gene matches. The CDR3 loop spans 12 amino acids. The CDR3 is CSAMREGRELFF. The CDR3 nucleotides are TGCAGTGCTATGCGGGAGGGCCGGGAGCTGTTTTTT.

The rearrangement joins TRBV6-5 to TRBJ2-5, with D possibly matching TRBD2 (7 bases). Trimming shortened V by 2 bases and J by 1 base, and 26 bases separated the two germline ends. CDR1 MNHEY and CDR2 SVGAGI come from the germline V gene. The CDR3 length is 20 residues. The CDR3 coding sequence is TGTGCCAGCAGTTACGCCCGGACAGAAATAGGACTAGAGGTCCAAGAGACCCAGTACTTC. Its protein is CASSYARTEIGLEVQETQYF.

The sample holds many counts of this clonotype. V gene TRBV4-2 combines with J gene TRBJ2-3; 7 nucleotides line up with TRBD1. This CDR3 is built from 16 residues. The V segment lost 0 bases and the J segment 2 bases; nucleotides outside the gene matches: 5. The germline V gene encodes CDR1 LGHNA and CDR2 YNFKEQ. CDR3 protein: CASSQEGDSYTDTQYF. Here the CDR3 DNA reads TGTGCCAGCAGCCAAGAGGGGGACAGCTACACAGATACGCAGTATTTT.

There are many counts of this clonotype. This chain links TRBV6-4 with TRBJ1-2; D call uncertain. With 3 bases removed from V and 8 bases from J, the gap between germline ends came to 10 bases. Germline values: CDR1 MRHNA, CDR2 SNTAGT. The CDR3 runs to 12 residues. The CDR3 region is CASSDHIWGYTF. The DNA for the CDR3 is TGTGCCAGCAGTGATCATATCTGGGGCTACACCTTC.

This clonotype is termed medium-sized. This chain connects TRBV7-8 to TRBJ1-5; possible D gene TRBD1, 5 bases. Per germline, CDR1 SGHVS and CDR2 FQNEAQ. CDR3 length: 13 residues. The V and J ends lost 1 base and 9 bases respectively, with 10 bases between them. DNA for the CDR3: TGTGCCAGCAGCTTAGAGATTAGGGGGCCCCAGCATTTT. It encodes CASSLEIRGPQHF.

This clonotype was observed a handful of times. The V gene is TRBV3-1, the J gene TRBJ1-6; D unresolved. CDR3 length equals 13 residues. Trimming stripped 5 bases from V and 8 bases from J, with 10 bases between. CDR1 and CDR2 (germline): LGHDT, YNNKEL (reference sequence). Written as DNA, the CDR3 is TGTGCCAGCAGCAGGGCCCGGGATTCACCCCTCCACTTT. It specifies CASSRARDSPLHF.

This clonotype was seen ten or more times. The rearrangement links TRBV10-3 to TRBJ2-5; D not resolved. This CDR3 contains 14 residues. The germline V gene encodes CDR1 ENHRY and CDR2 SYGVKD. Trimming removed 1 base from V and 2 bases from J, with 8 bases in between. Here the CDR3 reads CAISEFVTQETQYF. CDR3 in DNA: TGTGCCATCAGTGAGTTTGTCACGCAAGAGACCCAGTACTTC.